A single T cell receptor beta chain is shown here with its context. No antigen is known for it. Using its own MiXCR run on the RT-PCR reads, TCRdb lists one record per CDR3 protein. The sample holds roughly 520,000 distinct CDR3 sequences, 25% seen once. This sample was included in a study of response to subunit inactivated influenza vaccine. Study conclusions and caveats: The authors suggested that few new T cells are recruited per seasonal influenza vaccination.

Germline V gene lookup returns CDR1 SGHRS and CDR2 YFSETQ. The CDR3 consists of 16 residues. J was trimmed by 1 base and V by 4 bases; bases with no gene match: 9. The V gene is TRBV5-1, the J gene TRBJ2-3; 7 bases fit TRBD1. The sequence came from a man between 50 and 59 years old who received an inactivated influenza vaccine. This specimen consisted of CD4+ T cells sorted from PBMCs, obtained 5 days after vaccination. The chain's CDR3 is CASSLGQVLRTDTQYF. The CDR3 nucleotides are TGCGCCAGCAGCCTAGGACAGGTACTTCGCACAGATACGCAGTATTTT. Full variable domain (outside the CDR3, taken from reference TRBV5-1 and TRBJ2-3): KAGVTQTPRYLIKTRGQQVTLSCSPISGHRSVSWYQQTPGQGLQFLFEYFSETQRNKGNFPGRFSGRQFSNSRSEMNVSTLELGDSALYLCASSLGQVLRTDTQYFGPGTRLTVL.